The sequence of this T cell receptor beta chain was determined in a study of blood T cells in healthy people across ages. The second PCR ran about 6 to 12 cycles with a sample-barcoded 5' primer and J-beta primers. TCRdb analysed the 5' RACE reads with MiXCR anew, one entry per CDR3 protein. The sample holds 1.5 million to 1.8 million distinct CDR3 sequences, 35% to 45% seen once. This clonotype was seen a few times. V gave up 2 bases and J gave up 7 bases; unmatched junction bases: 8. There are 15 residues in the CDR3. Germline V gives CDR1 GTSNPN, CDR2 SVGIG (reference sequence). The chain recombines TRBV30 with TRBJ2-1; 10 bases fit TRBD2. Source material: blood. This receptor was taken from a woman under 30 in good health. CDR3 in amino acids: CAWSFSGRAGNEQFF. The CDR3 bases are TGTGCCTGGAGTTTCAGCGGGAGGGCTGGGAATGAGCAGTTCTTC.